This TCR beta chain was identified during a study of blood T cells in healthy people across ages. Findings and caveats of the study: In long-lived donors, naive CD4+ cell counts and diversity exceeded those of aged donors.

This clonotype was detected ten times or more. The antigen remains undetermined. Each donor had 9 to 10 milliliters of peripheral blood drawn. Together with a sample-barcoded 5' primer, a J-beta primer mix was included in a second PCR lasting roughly 6 to 12 cycles. Template switching added a 12-random-nucleotide identifier to every cDNA molecule. Each CDR3 protein gets one entry after TCRdb re-called the 5' RACE reads with MiXCR. The table shows about 1.5 million distinct CDR3 sequences, with about 42% occurring only once. Germline V lookup: CDR1 SQVTM, CDR2 ANQGSEA. The CDR3 has 12 residues. Trimming left V 7 bases short and J 0 bases short, with 10 bases between.

This receptor was taken from a woman under 30 in good health. The material sequenced was blood. This chain connects TRBV29-1 to TRBJ2-7, with D tentatively TRBD1 (5 bases). CDR3 nucleotides: TGCAGCGCACAGGTCAGCTCCTACGAGCAGTACTTC. This codes for CSAQVSSYEQYF.